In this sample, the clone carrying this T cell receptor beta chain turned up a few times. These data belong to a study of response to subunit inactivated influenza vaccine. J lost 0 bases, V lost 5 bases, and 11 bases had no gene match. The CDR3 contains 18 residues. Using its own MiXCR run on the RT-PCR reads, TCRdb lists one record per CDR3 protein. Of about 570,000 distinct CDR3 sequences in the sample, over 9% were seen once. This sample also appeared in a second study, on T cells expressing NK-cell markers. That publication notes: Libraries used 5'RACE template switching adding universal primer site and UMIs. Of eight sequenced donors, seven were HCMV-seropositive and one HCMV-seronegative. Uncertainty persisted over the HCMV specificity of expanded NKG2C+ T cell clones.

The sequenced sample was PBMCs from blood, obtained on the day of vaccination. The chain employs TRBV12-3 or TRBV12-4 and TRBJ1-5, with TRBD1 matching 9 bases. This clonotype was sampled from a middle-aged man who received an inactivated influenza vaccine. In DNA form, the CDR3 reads TGTGCCAGCAGTCCCGGGACAGGGAAAGATTATAGCAATCAGCCCCAGCATTTT. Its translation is CASSPGTGKDYSNQPQHF.